Listed below are T cell receptor beta chains from one sample, sequenced in a study of blood T cell repertoires in COVID-19. Clones were sequenced by immunoSEQ multiplex PCR, and TCRdb holds only the in-frame ones, with some missing. Counted here are nearly 400,000 clones, roughly 86% occurring once; the ten biggest clones make up 1.7%. The specimen was PBMCs or T cells enriched from blood (not recorded which). The receptors here all came from a woman aged 25 to 39 who had recovered from COVID-19. The CDR3 runs from the conserved cysteine through the conserved F or W. The D gene is left open where the match is weak. Expanded clones are given a class, and other clones once, few, many or no size at all.

J gene | V gene | D gene | clone size | CDR3 protein | CDR3 DNA
TRBJ1-2 | TRBV19 | . | . | CASLPLRGSSTGYTF | TGTGCCAGCCTCCCGTTGAGAGGGAGCTCTACTGGCTACACCTTC
TRBJ2-1 | TRBV9 | TRBD2 | . | CASSPRERGELDEQFF | TGTGCCAGCAGCCCCCGCGAGCGGGGGGAGCTCGATGAGCAGTTCTTC
TRBJ2-3 | TRBV7-3 | . | . | CASSFGGGGTDTQYF | TGTGCCAGCAGCTTCGGTGGTGGAGGGACAGATACGCAGTATTTT
TRBJ1-1 | TRBV3-1/TRBV3-2 | TRBD1 | . | CASSQGQGAEAFF | TGTGCCAGCAGCCAAGGACAGGGGGCTGAAGCTTTCTTT
TRBJ2-1 | TRBV25-1 | TRBD2 | many | CASSSAGVYNEQFF | TGTGCCAGCAGTTCAGCGGGAGTTTACAATGAGCAGTTCTTC
TRBJ1-2 | TRBV18 | . | . | CASSPPNRVNYGYTF | TGTGCCAGCTCACCACCGAACAGGGTTAACTATGGCTACACCTTC
TRBJ1-5 | TRBV5-8 | . | . | CASSWGRQDYQPQHF | TGTGCCAGCAGCTGGGGGAGACAGGATTATCAGCCCCAGCATTTT
TRBJ1-6 | TRBV30 | TRBD1 | . | CACGDRGPLHF | TGTGCCTGCGGGGACAGGGGGCCCCTCCACTTT
TRBJ1-2 | TRBV4-2 | . | once | CASSQDRGYYGYTF | TGTGCCAGCAGCCAAGATCGCGGGTATTATGGCTACACCTTC
TRBJ2-2 | TRBV14 | TRBD2 | . | CASSPLSGGSGTGELFF | TGTGCCAGCAGCCCGCTGAGCGGGGGGTCGGGCACCGGGGAGCTGTTTTTT
TRBJ2-2 | TRBV2 | . | . | CASSETGMNTGELFF | TGTGCCAGCAGTGAAACAGGGATGAACACCGGGGAGCTGTTTTTT
TRBJ2-7 | TRBV4-1 | . | . | CASSHSQGLSEQYF | TGCGCCAGCAGCCATTCCCAGGGCCTAAGCGAGCAGTACTTC
TRBJ2-3 | TRBV28 | TRBD1 | . | CASSSGTVQDTQYF | TGTGCCAGCAGTTCGGGGACAGTTCAAGATACGCAGTATTTT
TRBJ1-1 | TRBV7-2 | . | . | CASSLFVRSGAFF | TGTGCCAGCAGCTTATTCGTTAGGTCCGGGGCTTTCTTT
TRBJ2-5 | TRBV7-7 | TRBD2 | . | CASSLVAGVSETQYF | TGTGCCAGCAGCTTAGTGGCGGGAGTATCCGAGACCCAGTACTTC
TRBJ1-2 | TRBV5-6 | TRBD1 | . | CASSLDQGAYGYTF | TGTGCCAGCAGCTTGGATCAGGGGGCCTATGGCTACACCTTC
TRBJ1-5 | TRBV2 | . | . | CASSQGGLPSNQPQHF | TGTGCCAGCAGTCAGGGAGGTCTCCCTAGCAATCAGCCCCAGCATTTT
TRBJ1-5 | TRBV19 | . | . | CASSVPGQSQPQHF | TGTGCCAGTAGTGTCCCGGGACAAAGTCAGCCCCAGCATTTT
TRBJ1-5 | TRBV30 | TRBD1 | . | CAWSGRQGNQPQHF | TGTGCCTGGAGTGGGAGACAGGGGAATCAGCCCCAGCATTTT
TRBJ1-2 | TRBV28 | TRBD1 | . | CASKTTGVYGYTF | TGTGCCAGTAAAACGACAGGGGTCTATGGCTACACCTTC
TRBJ2-5 | TRBV18 | TRBD2 | . | CASSPRTSGGKQETQYF | TGTGCCAGCTCACCCCGGACTAGCGGGGGCAAACAAGAGACCCAGTACTTC
TRBJ2-7 | TRBV6-2/TRBV6-3 | . | . | CASSYRSTYEQYF | TGTGCCAGCAGTTACCGGTCGACCTACGAGCAGTACTTC
TRBJ1-1 | TRBV11-2 | . | few | CASSLDLANTEAFF | TGTGCCAGCAGCTTAGATTTGGCGAACACTGAAGCTTTCTTT